The 30 T cell receptor beta chains presented below share a single source sample, sequenced in a study of identical twins. MiXCR was run by TCRdb on the 5' RACE reads, yielding one entry per CDR3 protein. Of roughly 490,000 distinct CDR3 sequences in the sample, around an eighth were seen once. The same data also contributed to another study, on yellow fever vaccine responses in identical twins.

Sequencing was done on a sample of CD4+ T cells sorted from blood. Receptors were obtained from a woman aged 18-29 years in good health.

This chain joins TRBV27 and TRBJ2-3; 9 nucleotides agree with TRBD2. In germline, CDR1 is MNHEY, CDR2 SMNVEV (reference sequence). This CDR3 has 15 amino acids. V was clipped by 3 bases and J by 7 bases; unmatched bases: 8. The CDR3 DNA reads TGTGCCAGCAGTTTTTTCGCGGGAGGGCTGAATACGCAGTATTTT. It codes for CASSFFAGGLNTQYF.

The CDR3 nucleotides read TGTGCCAGCAGCCACGGGACATATGGCGAGCAGTACTTC. Translated, it gives CASSHGTYGEQYF. The chain uses TRBV3-1 and TRBJ2-7, with TRBD1 as a possible D gene (6 bases). From germline, CDR1 is LGHDT and CDR2 YNNKEL (reference sequence). The CDR3 has 13 amino acids. V was shortened by 3 bases and J by 6 bases, with 12 bases between the two germline ends.

This clonotype has only a few counts. The gene calls are TRBV7-2 and TRBJ2-7, with D uncertain. CDR3 length: 15 amino acids. Trimming stripped 2 bases from V and 4 bases from J, with 15 bases between. The germline CDR1 and CDR2 sequences are SGHTA and FQGNSA. Written as DNA, the CDR3 is TGTGCCAGCAGCTTACGCGACCCTTCCCTGTACGAGCAGTACTTC. The encoded protein is CASSLRDPSLYEQYF.

The chain has TRBV28 and TRBJ2-1, with 7 bases matching TRBD2. J lost 2 bases, V lost 4 bases, and 11 bases had no gene match. Germline-derived CDR1 and CDR2 are MDHEN and SYDVKM. CDR3 length equals 17 residues. CDR3 loop: CASSSSSLAEAYNEQFF. The CDR3 DNA reads as TGTGCCAGCAGTTCATCAAGTCTAGCGGAAGCCTACAATGAGCAGTTCTTC.

The table lists this clonotype with many counts. The chain is built from TRBV20-1 and TRBJ2-3; a weak D match, TRBD2 (5 bases). Between the trimmed V and J ends, which lost 4 bases and 2 bases, there was a span of 13 bases. The CDR3 is 14 amino acids. Germline V gene data show CDR1 as DFQATT and CDR2 as SNEGSKA (reference sequence). CDR3 region: CSATGLSNTDTQYF. As DNA, the CDR3 is TGCAGTGCTACCGGACTCTCCAACACAGATACGCAGTATTTT.

The J gene is TRBJ2-3, the V gene TRBV11-2; D not certain. V dropped 4 bases and J dropped 2 bases, with 22 bases sitting between them. Germline assignment: CDR1 SGHAT and CDR2 FQNNGV. CDR3 length: 18 residues. The chain's CDR3 is CASSSRPTSSRNTDTQYF. The CDR3 coding sequence is TGTGCCAGCAGCTCTCGACCCACCAGCTCCAGAAACACAGATACGCAGTATTTT.

This clonotype turned up a few times. The rearrangement joins TRBV27 to TRBJ2-7; 9 bases agree with TRBD2. With V trimmed by 5 bases and J by 6 bases, 8 bases remained unmatched. Germline V gives CDR1 MNHEY, CDR2 SMNVEV (reference sequence). This CDR3 comprises 14 residues. This CDR3 reads CASSTRGSGSEQYF. For the CDR3, the DNA is TGTGCCAGCAGTACCCGGGGTAGCGGGAGCGAGCAGTACTTC.

The CDR3 region has the DNA TGTGCCAGCAGACTAGCGGGATTGAATGAGCAGTTCTTC. Protein: CASRLAGLNEQFF. The J gene is TRBJ2-1, the V gene TRBV12-3 or TRBV12-4; 10 bases match TRBD2. CDR3 size: 13 residues. V dropped 6 bases and J dropped 7; count of bases not matched to a gene: 3.

This clonotype was observed at least ten times. The J gene is TRBJ2-1, the V gene TRBV7-9; D uncertain. CDR1 and CDR2 from the germline V gene are SEHNR and FQNEAQ (reference sequence). CDR3 size: 12 residues. V lost 5 bases, J lost 12 bases, and 14 bases lay in between. In nucleotides, the CDR3 is TGTGCCAGCAGCCCGCTCTCTGAAGCGCAGTTCTTC. Its translation: CASSPLSEAQFF.

The chain is built from TRBV11-2 and TRBJ2-2; a possible D gene is TRBD1 (6 bases). This CDR3 is built from 15 residues. V lost 5 bases, J lost 3 bases, and 13 bases lay in between. Germline V CDR1 and CDR2: SGHAT, FQNNGV. The CDR3 spells CASSPDRDYTGELFF. DNA of the CDR3: TGTGCCAGCAGCCCGGACAGAGACTACACCGGGGAGCTGTTTTTT. The whole variable domain, filled in from reference TRBV11-2 and TRBJ2-2, reads EAGVAQSPRYKIIEKRQSVAFWCNPISGHATLYWYQQILGQGPKLLIQFQNNGVVDDSQLPKDRFSAERLKGVDSTLKIQPAKLEDSAVYLCASSPDRDYTGELFFGEGSRLTVL.

This clonotype was counted only a few times. A read error may produce the germline difference seen at one junction end. This chain links TRBV20-1 with TRBJ2-5; D possibly corresponds to TRBD1 (6 bases). This CDR3 is built from 14 residues. The germline CDR1 and CDR2 sequences are DFQATT and SNEGSKA (reference sequence). In DNA, the CDR3 is TGCAGTGCCAGAGGACAGTATTCCCAAGAGACCCAGTACTTC. Translated: CSARGQYSQETQYF.

This clonotype came up a few times. The rearrangement uses TRBV20-1 and TRBJ2-1; possible D gene TRBD1, 5 bases. The CDR3 has 15 residues. The germline V gene encodes CDR1 DFQATT and CDR2 SNEGSKA (reference sequence). Trimming left V 0 bases short and J 2 bases short, with 11 bases between. The CDR3 reads CSARDFGRAYNEQFF. The CDR3 DNA reads TGCAGTGCTAGAGATTTCGGCAGGGCCTACAATGAGCAGTTCTTC.

V gene TRBV9 combines with J gene TRBJ2-6; D gene ambiguous. Trimming pared 3 bases from V and 2 bases from J, leaving 3 bases between. There are 13 residues in the CDR3. Germline V gene sequence: CDR1 SGDLS, CDR2 YYNGEE. The CDR3 nucleotides read TGTGCCAGCAGCGGTGCTGGGGCCAACGTCCTGACTTTC. Translation gives CASSGAGANVLTF.

The gene calls are TRBV19 and TRBJ2-6, with TRBD1 identical over 9 bases. Germline CDR1 LNHDA, CDR2 SQIVND (reference sequence). CDR3 size: 17 residues. V shed 4 bases, J shed 4 bases, and the junction held 8 bases outside the gene matches. The CDR3 DNA reads as TGTGCCAGTAGTACCTTACAGGGGGCGGCCGGGGCCAACGTCCTGACTTTC. Its translation is CASSTLQGAAGANVLTF.

The rearrangement uses TRBV4-2 and TRBJ2-1; D may be TRBD1 (5 bases). The CDR3 runs to 17 residues. Germline V gene sequence: CDR1 LGHNA, CDR2 YNFKEQ. V lost 4 bases and J lost 6, with 22 bases in between. The CDR3 protein is CASSPGVLGRAGNEQFF. The CDR3, as DNA: TGTGCCAGCAGCCCTGGGGTGCTCGGCAGGGCAGGCAATGAGCAGTTCTTC.

A few counts support this clonotype. This chain connects TRBV12-3 or TRBV12-4 to TRBJ2-5; tentatively, D is TRBD2 (5 bases). The CDR3 spans 14 residues. Deletions cut 6 bases from V and 2 bases from J, with 13 bases between. The CDR3 loop reads CASRHGEQQETQYF. The CDR3 DNA reads as TGTGCCAGCAGGCATGGGGAGCAACAAGAGACCCAGTACTTC.

This clonotype was seen a handful of times. V and J are TRBV29-1 and TRBJ2-7, with D unresolved. Germline lookup yields CDR1 SQVTM and CDR2 ANQGSEA. V lost 3 bases and J lost 2, with 11 bases in between. This CDR3 comprises 13 residues. CDR3 sequence (DNA): TGCAGCGTTGAGGTTGCCAGGACCTACGAGCAGTACTTC. Protein product: CSVEVARTYEQYF.

This rearrangement joins TRBV24-1 to TRBJ2-3; D remains unclear. The CDR3 contains 15 residues. Germline CDR1 KGHDR, CDR2 SFDVKD. The V end lost 1 base, the J end lost 1 base, and 8 bases lay between the germline ends. CDR3 DNA: TGTGCCACCAGTGATTTCCCAGGCCGCACAGATACGCAGTATTTT. This sequence encodes CATSDFPGRTDTQYF.

Concerning this clonotype: Sequence at one end of the junction differs from germline and may be a read error. V gene TRBV3-1 combines with J gene TRBJ2-7; D might be TRBD1 (6 bases). Germline CDR1 and CDR2: LGHDT and YNNKEL (reference sequence). The CDR3 runs to 14 residues. CDR3 coding DNA: TGTGCCAGCACCCAAGAGGGCAGGGGCTACGAGCAGTACTTC. This translates into CASTQEGRGYEQYF.

V is TRBV28 and J is TRBJ1-5; 9 positions agree with TRBD1. Per the germline V gene, CDR1 is MDHEN and CDR2 is SYDVKM. The V and J ends lost 4 bases and 6 bases, in that order; junction bases with no gene match: 10. The CDR3 contains 16 residues. The CDR3 DNA follows: TGTGCCAGCAGTTCATGGACAGGGGCTGGAGTTCAGCCCCAGCATTTT. It encodes CASSSWTGAGVQPQHF.

There are a few counts of this clonotype. The J gene is TRBJ1-6, the V gene TRBV5-5, with a possible D match to TRBD1 (6 bases). Germline CDR1 and CDR2: SGHKS and YYEKEE (reference sequence). The CDR3 contains 14 residues. The V end lost 2 bases, the J end lost 7 bases, and 10 bases lay between the germline ends. CDR3 coding DNA: TGTGCCAGCAGCTTTTCAGGGGACAATTCACCCCTCCACTTT. Translation: CASSFSGDNSPLHF. Filled out from reference TRBV5-5 and TRBJ1-6, the complete variable domain reads DAGVTQSPTHLIKTRGQQVTLRCSPISGHKSVSWYQQVLGQGPQFIFQYYEKEERGRGNFPDRFSARQFPNYSSELNVNALLLGDSALYLCASSFSGDNSPLHFGNGTRLTVT.

This clonotype was detected a few times. The J gene is TRBJ1-4, the V gene TRBV14, with unresolved D. Trimming removed 1 base from V and 0 bases from J, with 12 bases in between. The CDR3 contains 17 residues. Germline lookup yields CDR1 SGHDN and CDR2 FVKESK. CDR3 amino acids: CASSQALFGATNEKLFF. The CDR3 DNA reads TGTGCCAGCAGCCAAGCTCTTTTTGGGGCAACTAATGAAAAACTGTTTTTT.

The chain recombines TRBV6-2 or TRBV6-3 with TRBJ2-6; no clear D gene. V gave up 2 bases and J gave up 3 bases, with 11 bases separating them. The germline gives CDR1 MNHEY, CDR2 SVGEGT. This CDR3 spans 16 amino acids. The chain's CDR3 is CASSYKWAIGANVLTF. The CDR3 DNA reads TGTGCCAGCAGTTACAAATGGGCAATTGGGGCCAACGTCCTGACTTTC.

This clonotype has a handful of counts. The chain couples TRBV11-2 to TRBJ2-1, with D tentatively TRBD1 or TRBD2 (5 bases each). The V gene's germline CDR1 is SGHAT and CDR2 FQNNGV. The V gene lost 1 base and the J gene lost 8 bases, with 15 bases spanning the gap. CDR3 length: 15 residues. CDR3 sequence: CASSLVPGPGYEQFF. The CDR3, as DNA: TGTGCCAGCAGCTTAGTTCCGGGGCCCGGTTATGAGCAGTTCTTC.

This clonotype was seen more than once but under ten times. The J gene is TRBJ1-2, the V gene TRBV28; D perhaps matches TRBD1 (5 bases). Deletions cut 4 bases from V and 6 bases from J, with 15 bases between. The CDR3 extends over 14 amino acids. Per the germline V gene, CDR1 is MDHEN and CDR2 is SYDVKM. CDR3 residues: CASSSLGGDDGYTF. The CDR3 DNA reads TGTGCCAGCAGTTCTTTAGGAGGGGACGATGGCTACACCTTC.

The chain links TRBV5-1 to TRBJ1-1; tentatively, D is TRBD1 (6 bases). This CDR3 region has 15 residues. The V gene's germline CDR1 is SGHRS and CDR2 YFSETQ. Between the trimmed V and J ends, which lost 1 base and 1 base, there was a span of 11 bases. CDR3 nucleotides: TGCGCCAGCAGCTTGTCGGGGGGCTGGAACACTGAAGCTTTCTTT. Translating gives CASSLSGGWNTEAFF.

The gene calls are TRBV6-1 and TRBJ2-6, with 8 bases matching TRBD1. The CDR3 is made up of 20 amino acids. The ends lost 4 bases at V and 0 bases at J; junction bases unmatched: 14. Germline loops: CDR1 MNHNS, CDR2 SASEGT. CDR3 loop: CASSARAAGGVSSGANVLTF. In nucleotides, the CDR3 is TGTGCCAGCAGTGCCAGAGCCGCAGGGGGCGTGAGCTCTGGGGCCAACGTCCTGACTTTC.

The chain has TRBV28 and TRBJ2-1; 9 nucleotides align to TRBD2. Per germline, CDR1 MDHEN and CDR2 SYDVKM. V was pared by 5 bases and J by 11 bases, with 4 bases of the junction left unmatched. The CDR3 has 12 amino acids. CDR3 nucleotide sequence: TGTGCCAGCAGTCGCGGGGGGGCTCAGCAGTTCTTC. It translates to CASSRGGAQQFF.

The gene calls are TRBV7-8 and TRBJ1-1; D might be TRBD1 (6 bases). Germline values: CDR1 SGHVS, CDR2 FQNEAQ. Trimming shortened V by 1 base and J by 7 bases, and 10 bases separated the two germline ends. The CDR3 has 13 amino acids. The CDR3 nucleotides are TGTGCCAGCAGCTTAGACAGGGCTGTTGAAGCTTTCTTT. It translates to CASSLDRAVEAFF. Full variable domain (outside the CDR3, taken from reference TRBV7-8 and TRBJ1-1): GAGVSQSPRYKVAKRGQDVALRCDPISGHVSLFWYQQALGQGPEFLTYFQNEAQLDKSGLPSDRFFAERPEGSVSTLKIQRTQQEDSAVYLCASSLDRAVEAFFGQGTRLTVV.

The rearrangement links TRBV10-3 to TRBJ2-7; TRBD1 agrees at 9 bases. This CDR3 has 13 residues. V lost 6 bases, J lost 5 bases, and 5 bases stayed unmatched. Germline assignment: CDR1 ENHRY and CDR2 SYGVKD. This chain's CDR3 is CAIRSDRGDEQYF. For the CDR3, the DNA is TGTGCCATCAGATCGGACAGGGGAGACGAGCAGTACTTC.